This T cell receptor beta chain comes out of a study of T cell responses to AZD1222 COVID-19 vaccine. General study points: The CD4 TCRs associated with vaccination extended across spike and predominated at 160-218 and 743-854. The donor cohort was predominantly white British with a female majority, and clonal diversity may have been underestimated. Just a handful of AZD1222 recipients were seropositive at baseline. An increase in Spike-specific TCR breadth and depth was observed after two AZD1222 doses.

With respect to this clone: As yet, its antigen is unknown.

TCRdb keeps only in-frame clones here, not all; method: immunoSEQ multiplex PCR. The profile shows roughly 180,000 clones, over 70% of them singletons. Trimming cost V 1 base and J 5 bases; bases outside gene matches: 12. CDR1 and CDR2 from the germline V gene are MGHRA and YSYEKL. The CDR3 totals 18 residues. The TCR originated in an adult in good health. This chain joins TRBV4-1 and TRBJ1-2; TRBD1 matches 11 bases. This specimen was peripheral blood, taken on day 0 of MenACWY control vaccination. CDR3 amino acids: CASSQANLVGTGGYGYTF. The CDR3 coding sequence is TGCGCCAGCAGCCAAGCGAACCTGGTGGGGACAGGGGGGTATGGCTACACCTTC.